Reported below is one T cell receptor beta chain. The antigen remains unidentified. The entry originates in a study of T cells after yellow fever vaccination. The wider study: The SMART-Seq v4 Ultra Low Input method served to prepare the low-cell-number fractions. Study findings and constraints: Subsequent booster samples again held most clones from primary vaccination (around 96% CD4, approximately 86% CD8).

UMIs were added to TCR cDNA along with a universal primer site when it was made by 5'RACE template switching. MiXCR, applied by TCRdb to the 5' RACE reads, yields one record per CDR3 protein. Among 500,000 to 650,000 distinct CDR3 sequences, more than 9% were seen once, and the ten largest hold about 16%. Here the sequenced sample was PBMCs, taken on the day of the yellow fever booster vaccination. This TCR derives from a man aged 25 to 40 who received the YFV17D yellow fever vaccine.

The CDR3 DNA reads as TGTGCCAGCAGCGTAGGGCCAGCGGGAGAAGTTAGCGGGGAGCTGTTTTTT. This codes for CASSVGPAGEVSGELFF. V usage is TRBV9 and J usage is TRBJ2-2, with 8 bases lining up with TRBD2. The J segment lost 7 bases and the V segment lost 0 bases, leaving 11 bases of the junction unmatched. Germline V gene data show CDR1 as SGDLS and CDR2 as YYNGEE. This CDR3 is 17 amino acids long.